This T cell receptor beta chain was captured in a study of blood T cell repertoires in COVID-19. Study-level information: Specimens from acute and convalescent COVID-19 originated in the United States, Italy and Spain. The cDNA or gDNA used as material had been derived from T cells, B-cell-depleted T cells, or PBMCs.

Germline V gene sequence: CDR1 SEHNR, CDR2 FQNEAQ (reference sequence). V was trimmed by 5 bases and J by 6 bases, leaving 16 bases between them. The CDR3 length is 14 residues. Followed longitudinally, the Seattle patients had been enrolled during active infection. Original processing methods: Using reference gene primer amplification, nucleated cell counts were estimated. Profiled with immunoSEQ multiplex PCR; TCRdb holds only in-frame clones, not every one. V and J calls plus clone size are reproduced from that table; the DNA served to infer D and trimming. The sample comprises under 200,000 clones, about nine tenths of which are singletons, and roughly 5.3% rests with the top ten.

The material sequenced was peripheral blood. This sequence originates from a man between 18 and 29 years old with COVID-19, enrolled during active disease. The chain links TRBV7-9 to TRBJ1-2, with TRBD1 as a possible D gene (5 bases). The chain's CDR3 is CASSLSGGTNGYTF. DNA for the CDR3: TGTGCCAGCAGCCTGTCGGGGGGGACGAATGGCTACACCTTC.